A selection of T cell receptor beta chains follows, all from one sample in a study of cytomegalovirus exposure and HLA in healthy donors. The protocol was immunoSEQ multiplex PCR, while the TCRdb copy is restricted to in-frame clones and leaves out a portion. The table shows 70,000 to 95,000 clones, with about 80% occurring only once. Source material: PBMCs. Receptors were obtained from a man aged 45-65 years in good health and CMV-seronegative. Both conserved end residues are part of each CDR3. D genes are given only for firm matches. Clone size is shown for a subset of rows, as once, few, many or a class of expanded clone.

V: TRBV11-2; J: TRBJ2-2; size: .; length: 15; D: TRBD2; DNA: TGTGCCAGCAGCTTCATAGCGGGGGACACCGGGGAGCTGTTTTTT; CDR3: CASSFIAGDTGELFF
V: TRBV10-3; J: TRBJ2-3; size: .; length: 13; D: .; DNA: TGTGCCATCAGTGATATGAGCACAGATACGCAGTATTTT; CDR3: CAISDMSTDTQYF
V: TRBV4-3; J: TRBJ2-2; size: .; length: 17; D: TRBD2; DNA: TGCGCCAGCAGCCCTGACTTCTTCCGGGGGGGCTCCGGGGAGCTGTTTTTT; CDR3: CASSPDFFRGGSGELFF
V: TRBV2; J: TRBJ1-1; size: few; length: 13; D: TRBD1; DNA: TGTGCCAGCAGTAGGAGGGGGCGCAATGAAGCTTTCTTT; CDR3: CASSRRGRNEAFF
V: TRBV5-4; J: TRBJ1-5; size: few; length: 16; D: TRBD1; DNA: TGTGCCAGCAGCCTGGGGGGGACAGATGCCAATCAGCCCCAGCATTTT; CDR3: CASSLGGTDANQPQHF
V: TRBV28; J: TRBJ2-1; size: .; length: 12; D: .; DNA: TGTGCCAGCAGTCTTCAGTACAATGAGCAGTTCTTC; CDR3: CASSLQYNEQFF
V: TRBV13; J: TRBJ2-3; size: few; length: 15; D: .; DNA: TGTGCCAGCAGCTTCGATAGATCTAGCACAGATACGCAGTATTTT; CDR3: CASSFDRSSTDTQYF
V: TRBV27; J: TRBJ2-7; size: .; length: 14; D: .; DNA: TGTGCCAGCACCCAAGTAGGGAGACTCTACGAGCAGTACTTC; CDR3: CASTQVGRLYEQYF
V: TRBV9; J: TRBJ2-3; size: .; length: 17; D: .; DNA: TGTGCCAGCAGCGCCTTGTCCGGGCTAGCAGAATCAGATACGCAGTATTTT; CDR3: CASSALSGLAESDTQYF
V: TRBV6-1; J: TRBJ1-1; size: .; length: 15; D: TRBD1; DNA: TGTGCCAGCAGTGACCGACAGGGTGGTCACACTGAAGCTTTCTTT; CDR3: CASSDRQGGHTEAFF
V: TRBV7-9; J: TRBJ2-1; size: few; length: 14; D: TRBD2; DNA: TGTGCCAGCAGCTTTCCCGGCGGGAGCAATGAGCAGTTCTTC; CDR3: CASSFPGGSNEQFF
V: TRBV30; J: TRBJ1-1; size: .; length: 16; D: TRBD1; DNA: TGTGCCTGGGAAAGAGGAGAGCAGGGACAGAAGACTGAAGCTTTCTTT; CDR3: CAWERGEQGQKTEAFF
V: TRBV28; J: TRBJ1-2; size: .; length: 15; D: TRBD1; DNA: TGTGCCAGCAGTATAACAGGGGGCATCCGACGCGGCTACACCTTC; CDR3: CASSITGGIRRGYTF
V: TRBV4-2; J: TRBJ1-5; size: .; length: 15; D: .; DNA: TGTGCCAGCACCACGGCAGTAGGTGAGGATCAGCCCCAGCATTTT; CDR3: CASTTAVGEDQPQHF
V: TRBV5-1; J: TRBJ2-1; size: few; length: 14; D: .; DNA: TGCGCCAGCAGCTCGGGACTCGCGTACAATGAGCAGTTCTTC; CDR3: CASSSGLAYNEQFF
V: TRBV18; J: TRBJ2-7; size: .; length: 15; D: TRBD2; DNA: TGTGCCAGCTCACCTAGCGGGGGGGCTGCCTACGAGCAGTACTTC; CDR3: CASSPSGGAAYEQYF
V: TRBV4-2; J: TRBJ2-1; size: once; length: 16; D: TRBD2; DNA: TGTGCCAGCAGCCAAGTGGTTAGCGGGGGGGTAATTGAGCAGTTCTTC; CDR3: CASSQVVSGGVIEQFF
V: TRBV19; J: TRBJ2-7; size: .; length: 15; D: .; DNA: TGTGCCAGTAGTACGACTAGTTCTCGCTCCTACGAGCAGTACTTC; CDR3: CASSTTSSRSYEQYF
V: TRBV15; J: TRBJ2-7; size: .; length: 15; D: .; DNA: TGTGCCACCAGCAGAGGGACAGAGGTGGGATACGAGCAGTACTTC; CDR3: CATSRGTEVGYEQYF
V: TRBV4-2; J: TRBJ1-2; size: .; length: 13; D: .; DNA: TGTGCCAGCAGCCAAACTAGCGTGGGTGGCTACACCTTC; CDR3: CASSQTSVGGYTF
V: TRBV6-6; J: TRBJ2-6; size: .; length: 16; D: .; DNA: TGTGCCAGCACAGAAAGGGGCGGCTCTGGGGCCAACGTCCTGACTTTC; CDR3: CASTERGGSGANVLTF
V: TRBV9; J: TRBJ1-6; size: .; length: 14; D: .; DNA: TGTGCCAGCAATGGAGGCTCCTATAATTCACCCCTCCACTTT; CDR3: CASNGGSYNSPLHF
V: TRBV28; J: TRBJ2-5; size: .; length: 13; D: .; DNA: TGTGCCAGCAACAAGGGGGGGCGGGAGACCCAGTACTTC; CDR3: CASNKGGRETQYF
V: TRBV7-3; J: TRBJ2-7; size: .; length: 15; D: TRBD2; DNA: TGTGCCAGCAGCTTAAGCGGGGGGTATTCCTACGAGCAGTACTTC; CDR3: CASSLSGGYSYEQYF
V: TRBV6-5; J: TRBJ2-5; size: .; length: 12; D: .; DNA: TGTGCCAGCAGTACTGAGATCGGGACCCAGTACTTC; CDR3: CASSTEIGTQYF
V: TRBV9; J: TRBJ2-1; size: .; length: 15; D: .; DNA: TGTGCCAGCAGCGTAGGGGGGACTCTTAACAATGAGCAGTTCTTC; CDR3: CASSVGGTLNNEQFF
V: TRBV4-1; J: TRBJ2-7; size: .; length: 17; D: .; DNA: TGCGCCAGCAGCCAAGATTTGGGGGCGTCATCCTATTACGAGCAGTACTTC; CDR3: CASSQDLGASSYYEQYF
V: TRBV28; J: TRBJ2-3; size: .; length: 15; D: .; DNA: TGTGCCAGCAGGATCGGTGTATTATTCACAGATACGCAGTATTTT; CDR3: CASRIGVLFTDTQYF
V: TRBV13; J: TRBJ2-2; size: .; length: 16; D: .; DNA: TGTGCCAGCAGCCCGTCACTAGGGATGAACACCGGGGAGCTGTTTTTT; CDR3: CASSPSLGMNTGELFF
V: TRBV6-6; J: TRBJ1-1; size: .; length: 15; D: TRBD1; DNA: TGTGCCAGCAGAATACAGACAGGGAGGAACACTGAAGCTTTCTTT; CDR3: CASRIQTGRNTEAFF
V: TRBV9; J: TRBJ2-5; size: few; length: 15; D: .; DNA: TGTGCCAGCAGCCGTAGGACTACCAGGTCGGAGACCCAGTACTTC; CDR3: CASSRRTTRSETQYF
V: TRBV27; J: TRBJ2-5; size: .; length: 13; D: .; DNA: TGTGCCAGCAGTAGCTGGGGCAAGGAGACCCAGTACTTC; CDR3: CASSSWGKETQYF
V: TRBV30; J: TRBJ2-5; size: few; length: 13; D: .; DNA: TGTGCCTGGAGTGTACGTATCCGGGAGACCCAGTACTTC; CDR3: CAWSVRIRETQYF
V: TRBV5-1; J: TRBJ2-5; size: .; length: 12; D: .; DNA: TGCGCCAGCACCGAGACGAGGGAGACCCAGTACTTC; CDR3: CASTETRETQYF
V: TRBV6-5; J: TRBJ1-1; size: once; length: 13; D: .; DNA: TGTGCCAGCAGTGAATCAGTGAACACTGAAGCTTTCTTT; CDR3: CASSESVNTEAFF
V: TRBV7-3; J: TRBJ2-2; size: .; length: 13; D: .; DNA: TGTGCCAGCAGCTTTCCGGGGGCCGGGGAGCTGTTTTTT; CDR3: CASSFPGAGELFF
V: TRBV12-5; J: TRBJ2-3; size: .; length: 14; D: .; DNA: TGTGCTAGTGGTTTGTCCAGGCCCACAGATACGCAGTATTTT; CDR3: CASGLSRPTDTQYF
V: TRBV9; J: TRBJ1-2; size: .; length: 13; D: .; DNA: TGTGCCAGCAGCTCGGGGGGAGACTATGGCTACACCTTC; CDR3: CASSSGGDYGYTF
V: TRBV6-1; J: TRBJ2-4; size: .; length: 16; D: .; DNA: TGTGCCAGCAGTGAAGCGCTTCGGGTAGCCAAAAACATTCAGTACTTC; CDR3: CASSEALRVAKNIQYF
V: TRBV18; J: TRBJ2-5; size: .; length: 14; D: .; DNA: TGTGCCAGTCATGGACAGTCCGGGCAAGAGACCCAGTACTTC; CDR3: CASHGQSGQETQYF
V: TRBV2; J: TRBJ2-7; size: .; length: 14; D: TRBD1; DNA: TGTGCCAGCAGTGCCACAGGGGTTGGATACGAGCAGTACTTC; CDR3: CASSATGVGYEQYF